One and the same sample provided the 5 T cell receptor beta chains below, sequenced in a study of cytomegalovirus exposure and HLA in healthy donors. Both 60 Vbeta primers and 13 Jbeta primers went into the PCR. Profiled with immunoSEQ multiplex PCR; TCRdb holds only in-frame clones, not every one. The sample lists about 120,000 clones; 70% to 85% were seen once. The sample comprised PBMCs. These receptors were taken from a man aged 40-49 years in good health and CMV-seropositive.

Note on this clone: Other nucleotide sequences from this sample produce the same CDR3. This chain joins TRBV6-4 and TRBJ2-3; TRBD2 matches 10 bases. Trimming cost V 1 base and J 4 bases; bases outside gene matches: 2. This CDR3 comprises 15 residues. Germline V gives CDR1 MRHNA, CDR2 SNTAGT. In nucleotides, the CDR3 is TGTGCCAGCAGTGACTTAGCGGGGGGACCAGATACGCAGTATTTT. Protein product: CASSDLAGGPDTQYF.

The CDR3 region has the DNA TGTGCCACCAGCAGGGGGACTAGCGGGGCTGAGACCCAGTACTTC. Translating it yields CATSRGTSGAETQYF. J is TRBJ2-5 and V is TRBV15; 13 nucleotides line up with TRBD2. The length of the CDR3 is 15 residues. Germline V gives CDR1 LNHNV, CDR2 YYDKDF (reference sequence). J gave up 5 bases and V 3 bases, and 3 bases lay outside the gene matches.

This chain uses TRBV28 with TRBJ1-2, with 7 nucleotides matching TRBD1. The length of the CDR3 is 15 residues. CDR1 and CDR2 (germline): MDHEN, SYDVKM. The junction had 10 bases not matched to a gene; V was cut back by 4 bases and J by 5 bases. The CDR3 protein is CASSSWTGPNYGYTF. As DNA, the CDR3 is TGTGCCAGCAGTTCATGGACAGGACCCAATTATGGCTACACCTTC.

This chain uses TRBV9 with TRBJ2-6; a possible D gene is TRBD2 (6 bases). Germline V CDR1 and CDR2: SGDLS, YYNGEE. Between the trimmed V and J ends, which lost 4 bases and 3 bases, there was a span of 17 bases. The length of the CDR3 is 17 residues. In DNA, the CDR3 is TGTGCCAGCAGCCCCCTTCTGGGGGGTGGTGGGGCCAACGTCCTGACTTTC. Translated, it gives CASSPLLGGGGANVLTF.

The V call is TRBV25-1, the J call TRBJ2-5, with a weak D call TRBD2 (5 bases). Germline-derived CDR1 and CDR2 are MGHDK and SYGVNS. Trimming took off 5 bases at V and 4 bases at J, with 17 bases between the two ends. This CDR3 region has 15 residues. CDR3 DNA sequence: TGTGCCAGCAGTCCTAAGGAGGCCCTTCTAGAGACCCAGTACTTC. Protein product: CASSPKEALLETQYF.